Shown below are 12 T cell receptor beta chains from a single sample sequenced in a study of OX40 agonist ivuxolimab in advanced cancers. Produced via immunoSEQ multiplex PCR; TCRdb's table is partial and in-frame only. The sample includes about 87,000 clones, approximately 82% of them seen just once. Sample: CD4+ or CD8+ T cells sorted from blood, taken in a trial of the OX40 agonist ivuxolimab. The receptor source for this set is an adult with an advanced solid tumor such as melanoma, head and neck, liver or kidney cancer.

This clone was seen just once. This CDR3 is CASSVEGQGIEQYF. The CDR3 nucleotides are TGTGCCAGCAGCGTAGAGGGACAGGGAATCGAGCAGTACTTC. V usage is TRBV9 and J usage is TRBJ2-7; 9 positions agree with TRBD1. The CDR3 has 14 amino acids. Germline V gene data show CDR1 as SGDLS and CDR2 as YYNGEE. Germline trimming cut 0 bases from V and 6 bases from J; bases unmatched to any gene: 4.

The J gene is TRBJ1-1, the V gene TRBV27; D call uncertain. CDR1 is MNHEY and CDR2 is SMNVEV in the germline V gene (reference sequence). The CDR3 runs 14 residues. With 6 bases removed from V and 1 base from J, the gap between germline ends came to 12 bases. The CDR3 loop is CASRRSVANTEAFF. Written as DNA, the CDR3 is TGTGCCAGCAGAAGAAGCGTGGCGAACACTGAAGCTTTCTTT.

V and J are TRBV19 and TRBJ1-5; D is undetermined. The CDR3 totals 13 residues. V was clipped by 7 bases and J by 1 base, with 8 bases between them. Germline CDR1 LNHDA, CDR2 SQIVND (reference sequence). CDR3 protein: CASNLGSNQPQHF. Written as DNA, the CDR3 is TGTGCCAGTAACTTAGGCAGCAATCAGCCCCAGCATTTT.

The chain uses TRBV6-5 and TRBJ2-3; D gene uncertain. CDR1 and CDR2 (germline): MNHEY, SVGAGI. Trimming removed 5 bases from V and 3 bases from J, with 6 bases in between. This CDR3 spans 12 amino acids. The CDR3 sequence is CASSDTTDTQYF. CDR3 in DNA: TGTGCCAGCAGTGACACAACAGATACGCAGTATTTT.

V usage is TRBV10-3 and J usage is TRBJ2-5, with 10 bases matching TRBD2. The CDR3 loop spans 14 amino acids. The ends lost 4 bases at V and 1 base at J; junction bases unmatched: 0. Germline lookup yields CDR1 ENHRY and CDR2 SYGVKD. CDR3 residues: CAISGTSGQETQYF. The CDR3 coding sequence is TGTGCCATCAGTGGGACTAGCGGCCAAGAGACCCAGTACTTC.

The chain joins TRBV7-6 to TRBJ1-5, with 8 bases that match TRBD1. Germline V lookup: CDR1 SGHVS, CDR2 FNYEAQ. V was clipped by 2 bases and J by 4 bases; unmatched bases: 13. The CDR3 consists of 18 residues. The CDR3: CASSLLSRGQGSNQPQHF. DNA of the CDR3: TGTGCCAGCAGCTTACTTTCCAGGGGGCAGGGATCGAATCAGCCCCAGCATTTT.

The chain employs TRBV7-8 and TRBJ1-2, with D unresolved. The CDR3 runs to 14 residues. Trimming stripped 3 bases from V and 2 bases from J, with 10 bases between. Germline CDR1 is SGHVS and CDR2 is FQNEAQ. CDR3 nucleotides: TGTGCCAGCAGCTTCGGGGTTCCGAACTATGGCTACACCTTC. This gives the protein CASSFGVPNYGYTF. The full variable domain, with the rest looked up from reference TRBV7-8 and TRBJ1-2, is GAGVSQSPRYKVAKRGQDVALRCDPISGHVSLFWYQQALGQGPEFLTYFQNEAQLDKSGLPSDRFFAERPEGSVSTLKIQRTQQEDSAVYLCASSFGVPNYGYTFGSGTRLTVV.

The chain is built from TRBV7-9 and TRBJ2-1; 9 nucleotides agree with TRBD2. This CDR3 is built from 16 residues. Looked up from germline, CDR1 is SEHNR and CDR2 is FQNEAQ (reference sequence). V was clipped by 4 bases and J by 4 bases; unmatched bases: 8. DNA of the CDR3: TGTGCCAGCAGCTCTCTAGCGGGAAACGATTACAATGAGCAGTTCTTC. Its translation: CASSSLAGNDYNEQFF.

This chain connects TRBV18 to TRBJ2-1, with D unclear. CDR1 and CDR2 (germline): KGHSH, LQKENI. The CDR3 has 20 residues. Trimming left V 3 bases short and J 0 bases short, with 24 bases between. This chain's CDR3 is CASSPLSHVSVASSYNEQFF. The CDR3 DNA is TGTGCCAGCTCACCCCTCAGCCACGTGTCCGTTGCGAGCTCCTACAATGAGCAGTTCTTC.

The V call is TRBV5-1, the J call TRBJ2-5; D is undetermined. The germline V gene encodes CDR1 SGHRS and CDR2 YFSETQ. The V gene lost 0 bases and the J gene lost 2 bases, with 8 bases spanning the gap. This CDR3 region has 14 residues. The CDR3 coding sequence is TGCGCCAGCAGCTTGGGTTCCATTCAAGAGACCCAGTACTTC. Protein product: CASSLGSIQETQYF.

J is TRBJ2-7 and V is TRBV5-4; a weak D match, TRBD1 (6 bases). V lost 3 bases to trimming and J lost 2 bases, with 12 bases between them. This CDR3 is 14 amino acids long. CDR1 is SGHNT, CDR2 YYREEE, per germline (reference sequence). The CDR3 loop is CASSSQGTPYEQYF. In DNA, the CDR3 is TGTGCCAGCAGCTCTCAGGGGACACCCTACGAGCAGTACTTC.

This clone was seen only a few times. This chain links TRBV9 with TRBJ1-3, with D perhaps TRBD1 (5 bases). The CDR3 contains 16 residues. Germline CDR1 and CDR2: SGDLS and YYNGEE. The V gene lost 0 bases and the J gene lost 2 bases, with 12 bases spanning the gap. CDR3: CASSVGSVGAGNTIYF. The CDR3 DNA is TGTGCCAGCAGCGTAGGGTCCGTGGGGGCTGGAAACACCATATATTTT.